The TCR beta chain described here comes from a study of neurological immune-mediated disorders. Whole-study findings and limits: Because no CDR3 amino acid sequences were shared across subjects by expanded clones, private repertoires were suggested in all groups. Whereas HTLV-1-associated myelopathy showed the most TCR clonal expansion, multiple sclerosis showed the least, with levels below those of healthy controls.

In the case of this clonotype: Its antigen is as yet unknown.

5'RACE generated cDNA with 10-nucleotide random UMIs. MiXCR, applied by TCRdb to the 5' RACE reads, yields one record per CDR3 protein. This repertoire shows under 45,000 distinct CDR3 sequences, around 13% found once; its top ten account for about 3.6%. Sorted libraries drew on 1 million CD4+ or CD8+ T cells. The V end lost 4 bases, the J end lost 4 bases, and 14 bases lay between the germline ends. The CDR3 runs 15 residues. Germline CDR1 reads SGHRS; CDR2 reads YFSETQ. The rearrangement joins TRBV5-1 to TRBJ2-2, with a weak D call TRBD1 (5 bases). Sequencing used CD4+ T cells from blood. The clonotype originates from a woman aged 60-75 years with HTLV-1-associated myelopathy (HAM/TSP). The CDR3 region is CASSEGQFGTGELFF. The CDR3, as DNA: TGCGCCAGCAGCGAAGGACAATTCGGCACCGGGGAGCTGTTTTTT. Looking up the rest from reference TRBV5-1 and TRBJ2-2 gives the full variable domain: KAGVTQTPRYLIKTRGQQVTLSCSPISGHRSVSWYQQTPGQGLQFLFEYFSETQRNKGNFPGRFSGRQFSNSRSEMNVSTLELGDSALYLCASSEGQFGTGELFFGEGSRLTVL.